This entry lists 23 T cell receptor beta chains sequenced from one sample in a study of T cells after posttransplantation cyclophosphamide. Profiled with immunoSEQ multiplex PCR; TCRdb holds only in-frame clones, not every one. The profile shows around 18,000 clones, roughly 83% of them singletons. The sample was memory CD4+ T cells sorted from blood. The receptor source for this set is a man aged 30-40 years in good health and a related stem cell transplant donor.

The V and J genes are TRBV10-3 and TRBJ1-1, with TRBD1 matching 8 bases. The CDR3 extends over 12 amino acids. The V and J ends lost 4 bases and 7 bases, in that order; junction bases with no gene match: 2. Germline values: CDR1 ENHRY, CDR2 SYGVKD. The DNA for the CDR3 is TGTGCCATCAGTGGCAGGGGGCTTGAAGCTTTCTTT. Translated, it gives CAISGRGLEAFF.

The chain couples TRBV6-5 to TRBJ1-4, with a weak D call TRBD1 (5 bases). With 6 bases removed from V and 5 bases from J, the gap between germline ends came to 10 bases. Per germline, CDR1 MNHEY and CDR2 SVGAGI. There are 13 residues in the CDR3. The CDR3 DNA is TGTGCCAGCAGGAGACAGTCAAATGAAAAACTGTTTTTT. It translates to CASRRQSNEKLFF.

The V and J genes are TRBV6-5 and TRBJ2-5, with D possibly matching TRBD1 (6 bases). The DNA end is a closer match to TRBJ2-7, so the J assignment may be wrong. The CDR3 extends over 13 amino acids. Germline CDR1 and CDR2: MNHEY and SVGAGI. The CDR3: CASTVGGINEQYF. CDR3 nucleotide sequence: TGTGCCAGCACGGTAGGGGGTATTAACGAGCAGTACTTC.

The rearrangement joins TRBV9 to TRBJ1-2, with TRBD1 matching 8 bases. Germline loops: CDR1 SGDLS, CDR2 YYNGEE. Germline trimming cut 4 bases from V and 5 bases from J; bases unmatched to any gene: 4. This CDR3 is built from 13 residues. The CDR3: CASSKTGDYGYTF. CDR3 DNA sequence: TGTGCCAGCAGCAAGACAGGGGATTATGGCTACACCTTC.

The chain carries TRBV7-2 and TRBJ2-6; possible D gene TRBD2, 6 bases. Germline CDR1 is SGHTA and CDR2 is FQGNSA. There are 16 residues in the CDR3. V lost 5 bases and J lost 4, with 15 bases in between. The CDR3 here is CASSTKGGPGANVLTF. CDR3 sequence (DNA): TGTGCCAGCAGCACCAAGGGAGGTCCGGGGGCCAACGTCCTGACTTTC.

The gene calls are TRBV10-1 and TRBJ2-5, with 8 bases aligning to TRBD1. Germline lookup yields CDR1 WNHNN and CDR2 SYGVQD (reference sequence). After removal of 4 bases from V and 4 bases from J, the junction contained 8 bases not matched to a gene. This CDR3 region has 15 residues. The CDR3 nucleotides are TGCGCCAGCAGTGGTGGACAGGGTATCTTAGAGACCCAGTACTTC. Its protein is CASSGGQGILETQYF.

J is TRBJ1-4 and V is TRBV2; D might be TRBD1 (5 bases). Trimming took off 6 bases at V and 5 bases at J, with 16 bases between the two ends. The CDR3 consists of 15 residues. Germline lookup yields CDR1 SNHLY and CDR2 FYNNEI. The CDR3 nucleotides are TGTGCCAGCAGAGGGGCCCCGGGGAGGAATGAAAAACTGTTTTTT. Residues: CASRGAPGRNEKLFF.

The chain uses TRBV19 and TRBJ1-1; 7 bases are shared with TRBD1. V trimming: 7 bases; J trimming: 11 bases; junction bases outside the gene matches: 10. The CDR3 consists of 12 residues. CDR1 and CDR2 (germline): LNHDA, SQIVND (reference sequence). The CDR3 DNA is TGTGCCAGTAAAACCAGGACAGGCCAGGCTTTCTTT. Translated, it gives CASKTRTGQAFF. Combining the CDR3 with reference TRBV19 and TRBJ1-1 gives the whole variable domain DGGITQSPKYLFRKEGQNVTLSCEQNLNHDAMYWYRQDPGQGLRLIYYSQIVNDFQKGDIAEGYSVSREKKESFPLTVTSAQKNPTAFYLCASKTRTGQAFFGQGTRLTVV.

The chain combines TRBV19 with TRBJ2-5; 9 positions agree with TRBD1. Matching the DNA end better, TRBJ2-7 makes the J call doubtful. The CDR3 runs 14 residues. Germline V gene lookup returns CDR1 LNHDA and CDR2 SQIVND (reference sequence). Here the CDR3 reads CASTAGTGISEQYF. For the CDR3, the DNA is TGTGCCAGTACCGCCGGGACAGGGATCAGCGAGCAGTACTTC.

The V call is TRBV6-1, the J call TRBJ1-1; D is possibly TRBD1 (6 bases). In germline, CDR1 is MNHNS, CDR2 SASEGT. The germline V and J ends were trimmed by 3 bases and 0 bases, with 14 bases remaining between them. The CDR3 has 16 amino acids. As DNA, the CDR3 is TGTGCCAGCAGTGAGGGGACAAGGGGTGTGAACACTGAAGCTTTCTTT. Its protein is CASSEGTRGVNTEAFF.

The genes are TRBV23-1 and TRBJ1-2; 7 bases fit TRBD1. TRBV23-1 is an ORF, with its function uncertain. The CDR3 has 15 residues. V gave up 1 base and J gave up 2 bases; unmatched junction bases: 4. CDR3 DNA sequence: TGCGCCAGCAGTCAATTCCCAGGGGGGAACTATGGCTACACCTTC. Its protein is CASSQFPGGNYGYTF.

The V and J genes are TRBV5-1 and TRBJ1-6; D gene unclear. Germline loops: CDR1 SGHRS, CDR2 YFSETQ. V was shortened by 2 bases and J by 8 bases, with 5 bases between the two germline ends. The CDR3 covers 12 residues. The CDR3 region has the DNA TGCGCCAGCAGCTTCTACGATTCACCCCTCCACTTT. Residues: CASSFYDSPLHF.

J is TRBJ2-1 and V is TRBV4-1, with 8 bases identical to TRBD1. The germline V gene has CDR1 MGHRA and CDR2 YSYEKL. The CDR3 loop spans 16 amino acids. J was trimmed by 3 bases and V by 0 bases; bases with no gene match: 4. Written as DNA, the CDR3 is TGCGCCAGCAGCCAAGATATAACAGGGGGCTACAATGAGCAGTTCTTC. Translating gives CASSQDITGGYNEQFF.

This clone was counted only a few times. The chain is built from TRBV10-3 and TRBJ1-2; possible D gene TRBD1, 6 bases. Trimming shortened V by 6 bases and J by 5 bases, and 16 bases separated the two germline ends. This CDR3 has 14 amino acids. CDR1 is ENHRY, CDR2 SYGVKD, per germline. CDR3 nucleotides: TGTGCCATCAGCTCCTCCATGGACAGATATGGCTACACCTTC. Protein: CAISSSMDRYGYTF.

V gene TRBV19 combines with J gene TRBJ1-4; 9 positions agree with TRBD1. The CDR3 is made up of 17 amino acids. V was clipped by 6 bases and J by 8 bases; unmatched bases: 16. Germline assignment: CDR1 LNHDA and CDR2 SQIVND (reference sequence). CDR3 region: CASSPSTEQGAGEKLFF. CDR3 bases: TGTGCCAGTAGCCCGTCCACTGAACAGGGGGCAGGGGAAAAACTGTTTTTT.

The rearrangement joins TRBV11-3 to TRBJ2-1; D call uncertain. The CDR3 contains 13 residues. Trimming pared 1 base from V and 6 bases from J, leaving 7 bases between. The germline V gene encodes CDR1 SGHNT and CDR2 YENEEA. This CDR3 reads CASSLGGFNEQFF. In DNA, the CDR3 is TGTGCCAGCAGCTTAGGAGGCTTCAATGAGCAGTTCTTC. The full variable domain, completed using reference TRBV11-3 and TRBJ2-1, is EAGVVQSPRYKIIEKKQPVAFWCNPISGHNTLYWYLQNLGQGPELLIRYENEEAVDDSQLPKDRFSAERLKGVDSTLKIQPAELGDSAVYLCASSLGGFNEQFFGPGTRLTVL.

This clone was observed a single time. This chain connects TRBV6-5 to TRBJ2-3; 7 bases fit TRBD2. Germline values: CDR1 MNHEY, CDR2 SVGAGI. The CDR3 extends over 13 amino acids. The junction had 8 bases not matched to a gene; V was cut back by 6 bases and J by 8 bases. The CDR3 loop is CASSYVGEGTQYF. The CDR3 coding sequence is TGTGCCAGCAGCTACGTGGGGGAGGGTACGCAGTATTTT.

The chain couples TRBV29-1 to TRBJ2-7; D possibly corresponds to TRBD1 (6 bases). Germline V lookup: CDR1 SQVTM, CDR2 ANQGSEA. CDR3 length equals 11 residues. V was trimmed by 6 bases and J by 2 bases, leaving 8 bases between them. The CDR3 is CSVGHTYEQYF. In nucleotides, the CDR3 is TGCAGCGTGGGACACACCTACGAGCAGTACTTC.

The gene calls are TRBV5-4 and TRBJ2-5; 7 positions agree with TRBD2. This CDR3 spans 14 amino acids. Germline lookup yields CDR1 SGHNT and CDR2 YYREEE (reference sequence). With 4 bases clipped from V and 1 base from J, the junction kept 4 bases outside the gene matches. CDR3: CASSGAGVQETQYF. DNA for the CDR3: TGTGCCAGCAGCGGGGCGGGGGTCCAAGAGACCCAGTACTTC. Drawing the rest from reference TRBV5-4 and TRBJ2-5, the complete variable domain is ETGVTQSPTHLIKTRGQQVTLRCSSQSGHNTVSWYQQALGQGPQFIFQYYREEENGRGNFPPRFSGLQFPNYSSELNVNALELDDSALYLCASSGAGVQETQYFGPGTRLLVL.

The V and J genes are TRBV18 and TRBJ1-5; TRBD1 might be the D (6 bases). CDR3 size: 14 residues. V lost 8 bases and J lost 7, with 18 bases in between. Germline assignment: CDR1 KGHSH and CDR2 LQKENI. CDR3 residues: CASKGDTQSQPQHF. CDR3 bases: TGTGCCAGCAAAGGGGACACCCAGTCCCAGCCCCAGCATTTT.

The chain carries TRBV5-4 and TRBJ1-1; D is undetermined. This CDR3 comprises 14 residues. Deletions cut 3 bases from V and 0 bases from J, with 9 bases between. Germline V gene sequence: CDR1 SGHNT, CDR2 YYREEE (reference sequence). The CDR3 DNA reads TGTGCCAGCAGCTACGAAAGCATGAACACTGAAGCTTTCTTT. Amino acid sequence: CASSYESMNTEAFF. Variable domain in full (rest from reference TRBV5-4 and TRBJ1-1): ETGVTQSPTHLIKTRGQQVTLRCSSQSGHNTVSWYQQALGQGPQFIFQYYREEENGRGNFPPRFSGLQFPNYSSELNVNALELDDSALYLCASSYESMNTEAFFGQGTRLTVV.

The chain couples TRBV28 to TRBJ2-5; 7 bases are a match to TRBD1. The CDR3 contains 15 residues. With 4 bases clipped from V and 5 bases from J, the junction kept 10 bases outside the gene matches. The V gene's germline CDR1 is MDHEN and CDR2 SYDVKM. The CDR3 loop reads CASSSPTGRRETQYF. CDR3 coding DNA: TGTGCCAGCAGTTCCCCGACAGGGCGGCGGGAGACCCAGTACTTC.

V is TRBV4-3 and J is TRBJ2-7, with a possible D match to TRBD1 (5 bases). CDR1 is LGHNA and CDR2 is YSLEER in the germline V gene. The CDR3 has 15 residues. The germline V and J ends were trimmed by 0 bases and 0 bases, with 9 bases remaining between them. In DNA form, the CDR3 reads TGCGCCAGCAGCCAAGATCAGGGTTACTCCTACGAGCAGTACTTC. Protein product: CASSQDQGYSYEQYF.